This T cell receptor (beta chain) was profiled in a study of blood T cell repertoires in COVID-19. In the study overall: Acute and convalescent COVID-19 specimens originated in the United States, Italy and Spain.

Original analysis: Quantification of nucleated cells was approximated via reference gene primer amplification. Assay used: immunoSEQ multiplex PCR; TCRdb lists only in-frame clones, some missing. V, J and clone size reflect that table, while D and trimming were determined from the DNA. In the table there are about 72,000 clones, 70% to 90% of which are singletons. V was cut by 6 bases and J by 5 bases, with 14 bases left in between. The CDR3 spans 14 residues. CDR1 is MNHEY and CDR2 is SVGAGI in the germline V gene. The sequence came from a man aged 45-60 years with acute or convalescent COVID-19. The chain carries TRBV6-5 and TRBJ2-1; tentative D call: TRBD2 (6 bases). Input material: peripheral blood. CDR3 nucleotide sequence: TGTGCCAGCAGCAGGAATGGGGGGAACAATGAGCAGTTCTTC. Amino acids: CASSRNGGNNEQFF.